The next 10 T cell receptor beta chains were all read from a single sample in a study of Graves' ophthalmopathy and Graves' hyperthyroidism. RNA served as the template for amplifying TCR beta CDR3 regions. HTBI-primed RT-PCR formed the first round, and a multiplex PCR formed the second. TCRdb re-called the multiplex PCR reads with MiXCR, one entry per CDR3 protein. Of over a million distinct CDR3 sequences listed, about two fifths are singletons. The sequenced material came from peripheral blood or thyroid tissue (not recorded which). The receptor set was obtained from an adult man with Graves' hyperthyroidism.

A single count supports this clonotype. This chain joins TRBV7-9 and TRBJ1-2; tentative D call: TRBD1 (5 bases). CDR1 is SEHNR and CDR2 is FQNEAQ in the germline V gene (reference sequence). Trimming stripped 6 bases from V and 5 bases from J, with 19 bases between. The CDR3 totals 15 residues. The CDR3 region has the DNA TGTGCCAGCAGTCACCAGGGACGCAGCCGATATGGCTACACCTTC. Residues: CASSHQGRSRYGYTF.

The table lists this clonotype with many counts. The chain employs TRBV7-6 and TRBJ2-7, with TRBD2 matching 10 bases. Unmatched junction bases numbered 3, after V lost 8 bases and J lost 5 bases. This CDR3 has 12 amino acids. Germline CDR1 reads SGHVS; CDR2 reads FNYEAQ. The CDR3 DNA is TGTGCCAGCTCTAGCGGGAGTCACGAGCAGTACTTC. Encoded protein: CASSSGSHEQYF.

This clonotype has a count of ten or more. V usage is TRBV13 and J usage is TRBJ1-4; maybe TRBD1 (6 bases). Germline V lookup: CDR1 PRHDT, CDR2 FYEKMQ (reference sequence). V was clipped by 3 bases and J by 11 bases, with 10 bases between them. CDR3 length equals 12 residues. The CDR3 loop is CASSFTGRKLFF. In DNA form, the CDR3 reads TGTGCCAGCAGCTTTACAGGGAGGAAACTGTTTTTT.

This clonotype was detected many times. The chain recombines TRBV7-9 with TRBJ1-6, with TRBD1 matching over 8 bases. After removal of 1 base from V and 7 bases from J, the junction contained 6 bases not matched to a gene. The germline gives CDR1 SEHNR, CDR2 FQNEAQ (reference sequence). CDR3 length equals 16 residues. The DNA for the CDR3 is TGTGCCAGCAGCTTAGAGGCAGGGGGCCCCAATTCACCCCTCCACTTT. Its translation is CASSLEAGGPNSPLHF. The full variable domain, rest sourced from reference TRBV7-9 and TRBJ1-6, is DTGVSQNPRHKITKRGQNVTFRCDPISEHNRLYWYRQTLGQGPEFLTYFQNEAQLEKSRLLSDRFSAERPKGSFSTLEIQRTEQGDSAMYLCASSLEAGGPNSPLHFGNGTRLTVT.

The genes are TRBV7-3 and TRBJ1-5, with TRBD1 as a possible D gene (6 bases). Trimming stripped 2 bases from V and 3 bases from J, with 11 bases between. Germline lookup yields CDR1 SGHTA and CDR2 FQGTGA. This CDR3 contains 15 residues. CDR3 in amino acids: CASSLQWDNNQPQHF. The CDR3 bases are TGTGCCAGCAGCTTACAGTGGGACAACAATCAGCCCCAGCATTTT.

This clonotype was counted ten times or more. The chain couples TRBV19 to TRBJ2-6; D not certain. In germline, CDR1 is LNHDA, CDR2 SQIVND (reference sequence). Trimming shortened V by 6 bases and J by 0 bases, and 6 bases separated the two germline ends. This CDR3 comprises 14 residues. The CDR3 nucleotides read TGTGCCAGTAGGGAGAACTCTGGGGCCAACGTCCTGACTTTC. Residues: CASRENSGANVLTF.

The rearrangement links TRBV9 to TRBJ2-7; D may be TRBD1 (6 bases). Germline CDR1 is SGDLS and CDR2 is YYNGEE. This CDR3 is built from 14 residues. V lost 1 base to trimming and J lost 2 bases, with 10 bases between them. This CDR3 is CASSVRDTTYEQYF. The CDR3 DNA sequence: TGTGCCAGCAGCGTACGGGACACTACCTACGAGCAGTACTTC.

Many counts were recorded for this clonotype. V gene TRBV2 combines with J gene TRBJ1-2; 8 bases match TRBD1. The J segment lost 6 bases and the V segment lost 1 base, leaving 7 bases of the junction unmatched. Germline V CDR1 and CDR2: SNHLY, FYNNEI. This CDR3 is built from 15 residues. CDR3 residues: CASSEGTGRGNGYTF. CDR3 DNA sequence: TGTGCCAGCAGTGAAGGGACAGGGAGAGGGAATGGCTACACCTTC. Full variable domain (outside the CDR3, taken from reference TRBV2 and TRBJ1-2): EPEVTQTPSHQVTQMGQEVILRCVPISNHLYFYWYRQILGQKVEFLVSFYNNEISEKSEIFDDQFSVERPDGSNFTLKIRSTKLEDSAMYFCASSEGTGRGNGYTFGSGTRLTVV.

At least ten counts were recorded for this clonotype. V usage is TRBV9 and J usage is TRBJ2-7; D gene unclear. Looked up from germline, CDR1 is SGDLS and CDR2 is YYNGEE. With 3 bases removed from V and 6 bases from J, the gap between germline ends came to 13 bases. The CDR3 spans 13 residues. CDR3 sequence (DNA): TGTGCCAGCAGCGGCGGCCCGAACCTCGAGCAGTACTTC. Amino acid sequence: CASSGGPNLEQYF.

This clonotype was seen only a few times. The chain has TRBV4-3 and TRBJ2-7, with a weak D call TRBD2 (5 bases). V lost 0 bases and J lost 6, with 12 bases in between. The CDR3 extends over 14 amino acids. The germline V gene encodes CDR1 LGHNA and CDR2 YSLEER. CDR3 sequence: CASSQDQAGLEQYF. The CDR3 DNA sequence: TGCGCCAGCAGCCAAGATCAGGCGGGTCTCGAGCAGTACTTC.